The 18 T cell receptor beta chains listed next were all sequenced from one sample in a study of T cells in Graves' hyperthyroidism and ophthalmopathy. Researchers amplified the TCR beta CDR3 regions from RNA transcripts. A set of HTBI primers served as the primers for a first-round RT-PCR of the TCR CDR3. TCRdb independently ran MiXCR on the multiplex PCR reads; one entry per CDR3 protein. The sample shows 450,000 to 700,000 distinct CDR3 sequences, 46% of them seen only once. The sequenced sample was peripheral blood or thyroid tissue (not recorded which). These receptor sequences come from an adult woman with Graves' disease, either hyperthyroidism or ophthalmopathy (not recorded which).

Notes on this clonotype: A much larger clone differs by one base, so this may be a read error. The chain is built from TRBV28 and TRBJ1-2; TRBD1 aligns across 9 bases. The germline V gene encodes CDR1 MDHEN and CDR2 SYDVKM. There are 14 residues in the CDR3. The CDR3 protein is CANSFGQGIDGYTF. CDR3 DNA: TGTGCCAACAGTTTCGGACAGGGGATTGATGGCTACACCTTC.

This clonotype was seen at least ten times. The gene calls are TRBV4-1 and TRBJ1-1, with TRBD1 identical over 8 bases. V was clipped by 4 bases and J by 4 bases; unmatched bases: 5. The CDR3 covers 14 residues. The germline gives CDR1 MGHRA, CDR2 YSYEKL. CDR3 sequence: CASSRVQGGTEAFF. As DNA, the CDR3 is TGCGCCAGCAGCCGAGTACAGGGGGGCACTGAAGCTTTCTTT.

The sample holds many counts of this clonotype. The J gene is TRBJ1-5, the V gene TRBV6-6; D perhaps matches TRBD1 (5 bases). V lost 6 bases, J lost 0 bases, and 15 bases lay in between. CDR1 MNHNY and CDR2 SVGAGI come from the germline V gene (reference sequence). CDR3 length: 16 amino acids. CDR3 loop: CASRLTPGGSNQPQHF. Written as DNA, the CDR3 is TGTGCCAGCAGACTGACCCCTGGGGGTAGCAATCAGCCCCAGCATTTT.

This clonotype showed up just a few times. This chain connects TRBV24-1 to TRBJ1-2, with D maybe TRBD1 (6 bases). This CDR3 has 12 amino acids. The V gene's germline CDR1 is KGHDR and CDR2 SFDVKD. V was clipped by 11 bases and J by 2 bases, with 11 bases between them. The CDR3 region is CARQDGNYGYTF. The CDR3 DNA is TGTGCCAGACAGGACGGGAACTATGGCTACACCTTC.

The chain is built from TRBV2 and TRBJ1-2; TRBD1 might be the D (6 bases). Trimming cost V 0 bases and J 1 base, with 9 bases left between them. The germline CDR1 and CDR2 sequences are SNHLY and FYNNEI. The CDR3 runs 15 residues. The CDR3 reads CASSEATGFNYGYTF. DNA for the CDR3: TGTGCCAGCAGTGAAGCTACAGGGTTTAACTATGGCTACACCTTC. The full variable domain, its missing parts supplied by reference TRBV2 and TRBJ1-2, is EPEVTQTPSHQVTQMGQEVILRCVPISNHLYFYWYRQILGQKVEFLVSFYNNEISEKSEIFDDQFSVERPDGSNFTLKIRSTKLEDSAMYFCASSEATGFNYGYTFGSGTRLTVV.

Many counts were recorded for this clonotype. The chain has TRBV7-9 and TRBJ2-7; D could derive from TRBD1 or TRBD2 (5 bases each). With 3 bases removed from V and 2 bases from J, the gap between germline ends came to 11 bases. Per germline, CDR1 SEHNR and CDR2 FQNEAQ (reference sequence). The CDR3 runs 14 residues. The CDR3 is CASSFWDRPYEQYF. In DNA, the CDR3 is TGTGCCAGCAGCTTTTGGGACCGACCCTACGAGCAGTACTTC.

The CDR3 here is CATSRVAEGTDTQYF. The CDR3 bases are TGTGCCACCAGCAGAGTAGCGGAGGGTACAGATACGCAGTATTTT. The V and J genes are TRBV15 and TRBJ2-3; D is perhaps TRBD2 (6 bases). Trimming stripped 1 base from V and 3 bases from J, with 11 bases between. There are 15 residues in the CDR3. Germline lookup yields CDR1 LNHNV and CDR2 YYDKDF (reference sequence).

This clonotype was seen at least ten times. The CDR3 DNA is TGCGCCAGCAGCCAGAACCCCGGACGGGGGGGTCACGAGCAGTACTTC. It yields the protein CASSQNPGRGGHEQYF. This sequence joins TRBV5-1 and TRBJ2-7; 8 bases fit TRBD2. Trimming at V came to 4 bases and at J to 5 bases, leaving 14 bases not matched to a gene. Germline V gives CDR1 SGHRS, CDR2 YFSETQ. The CDR3 length is 16 residues.

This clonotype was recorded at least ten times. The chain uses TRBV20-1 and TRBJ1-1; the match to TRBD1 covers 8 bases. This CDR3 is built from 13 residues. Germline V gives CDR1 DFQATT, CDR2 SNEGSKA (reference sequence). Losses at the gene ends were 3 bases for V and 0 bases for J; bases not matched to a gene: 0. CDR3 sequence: CSARDRVNTEAFF. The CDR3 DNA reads TGCAGTGCTAGGGACAGGGTGAACACTGAAGCTTTCTTT.

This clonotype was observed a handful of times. In DNA form, the CDR3 reads TGTGCCATGATTAAAAAGGGCAGACCCTACGAGCAGTACTTC. Translated: CAMIKKGRPYEQYF. The chain is built from TRBV28 and TRBJ2-7, with D unresolved. Looked up from germline, CDR1 is MDHEN and CDR2 is SYDVKM. CDR3 length equals 14 residues. V gave up 10 bases and J gave up 2 bases, with 18 bases separating them.

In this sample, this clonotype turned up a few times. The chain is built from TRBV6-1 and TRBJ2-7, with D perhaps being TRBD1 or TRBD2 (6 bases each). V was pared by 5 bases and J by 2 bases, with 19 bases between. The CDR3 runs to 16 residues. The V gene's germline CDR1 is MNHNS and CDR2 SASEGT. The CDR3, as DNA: TGTGCCAGCAGTTACTCGGTGAGGGGGGCGACCTACGAGCAGTACTTC. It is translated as CASSYSVRGATYEQYF.

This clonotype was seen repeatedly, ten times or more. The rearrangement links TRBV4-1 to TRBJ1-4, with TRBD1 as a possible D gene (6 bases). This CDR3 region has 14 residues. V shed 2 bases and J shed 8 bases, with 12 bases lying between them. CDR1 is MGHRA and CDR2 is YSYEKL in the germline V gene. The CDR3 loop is CASSQTGLGEKLFF. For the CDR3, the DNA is TGCGCCAGCAGCCAAACAGGGTTGGGCGAAAAACTGTTTTTT.

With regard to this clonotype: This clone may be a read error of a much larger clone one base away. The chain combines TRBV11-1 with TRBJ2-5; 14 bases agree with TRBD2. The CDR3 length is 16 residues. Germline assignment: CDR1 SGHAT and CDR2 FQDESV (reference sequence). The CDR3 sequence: CAGSPGLAGEVETQYF. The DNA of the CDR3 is TGTGCCGGCAGCCCGGGACTAGCGGGAGAGGTAGAGACCCAGTACTTC.

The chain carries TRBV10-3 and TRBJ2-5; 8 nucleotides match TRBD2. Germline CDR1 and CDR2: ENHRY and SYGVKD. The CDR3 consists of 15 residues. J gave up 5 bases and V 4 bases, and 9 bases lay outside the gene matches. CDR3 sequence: CAISGREGMMETQYF. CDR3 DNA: TGTGCCATCAGTGGTCGGGAGGGGATGATGGAGACCCAGTACTTC.

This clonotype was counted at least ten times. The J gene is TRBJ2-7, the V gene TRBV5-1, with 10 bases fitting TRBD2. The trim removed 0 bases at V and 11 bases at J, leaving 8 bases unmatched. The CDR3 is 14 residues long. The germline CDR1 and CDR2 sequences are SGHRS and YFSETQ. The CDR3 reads CASSLVLAGDGKYF. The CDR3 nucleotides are TGCGCCAGCAGCTTGGTGCTAGCGGGAGATGGGAAGTACTTC. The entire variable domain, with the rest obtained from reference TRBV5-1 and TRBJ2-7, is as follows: KAGVTQTPRYLIKTRGQQVTLSCSPISGHRSVSWYQQTPGQGLQFLFEYFSETQRNKGNFPGRFSGRQFSNSRSEMNVSTLELGDSALYLCASSLVLAGDGKYFGPGTRLTVT.

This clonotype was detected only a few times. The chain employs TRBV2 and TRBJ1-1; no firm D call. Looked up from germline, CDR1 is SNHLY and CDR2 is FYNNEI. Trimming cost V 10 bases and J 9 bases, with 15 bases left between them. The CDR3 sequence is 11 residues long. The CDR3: CANSDTAQAFF. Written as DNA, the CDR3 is TGTGCCAACTCTGACACGGCTCAAGCTTTCTTT.

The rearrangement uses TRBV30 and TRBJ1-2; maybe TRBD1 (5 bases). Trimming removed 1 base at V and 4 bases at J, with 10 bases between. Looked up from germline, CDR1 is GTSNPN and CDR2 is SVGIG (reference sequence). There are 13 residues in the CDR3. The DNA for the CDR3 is TGTGCCTGGAGTGATCAGGGAACCTATGGCTACACCTTC. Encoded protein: CAWSDQGTYGYTF.

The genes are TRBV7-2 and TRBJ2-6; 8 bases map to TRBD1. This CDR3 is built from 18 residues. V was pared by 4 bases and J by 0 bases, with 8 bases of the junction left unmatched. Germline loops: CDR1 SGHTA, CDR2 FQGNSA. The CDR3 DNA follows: TGTGCCAGCAGCTGGCCGGGACAGGTCAGCTCTGGGGCCAACGTCCTGACTTTC. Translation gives CASSWPGQVSSGANVLTF.